This T cell receptor (beta chain) is drawn from a study of T cell repertoires in cytomegalovirus infection. Study-wide background: It can be stated that public TCR beta signatures indicated CMV infection as well as a matching HLA type. Overall study findings and caveats: In two of eight donors, the top clonotype was HLA-C-restricted CMV-specific. Carriers of CMV and the relevant HLA type were discriminated by public TCR beta frequency.

TCRdb called the reads again in MiXCR, with one record for every CDR3 protein. The sample lists around 740,000 distinct CDR3 sequences, 35% to 40% seen once, with roughly 2.8% in the top ten. This clonotype appeared a few times. Its antigen is still unknown. The sequencing input was PBMCs. The sequence came from a human donor in good health (CMV status not recorded). Some clones in this sample may be carry-over from other donors' samples.

CDR3 region: CASSPDRVFGTDTQYF. The CDR3 region has the DNA TGTGCCAGCAGCCCTGACAGGGTCTTTGGCACAGATACGCAGTATTTT. V gene TRBV28 combines with J gene TRBJ2-3, with TRBD1 matching over 7 bases. Trimming at V came to 6 bases and at J to 1 base, leaving 10 bases not matched to a gene. CDR3 size: 16 residues. Germline V gives CDR1 MDHEN, CDR2 SYDVKM. Full variable domain (rest looked up from reference TRBV28 and TRBJ2-3): DVKVTQSSRYLVKRTGEKVFLECVQDMDHENMFWYRQDPGLGLRLIYFSYDVKMKEKGDIPEGYSVSREKKERFSLILESASTNQTSMYLCASSPDRVFGTDTQYFGPGTRLTVL.